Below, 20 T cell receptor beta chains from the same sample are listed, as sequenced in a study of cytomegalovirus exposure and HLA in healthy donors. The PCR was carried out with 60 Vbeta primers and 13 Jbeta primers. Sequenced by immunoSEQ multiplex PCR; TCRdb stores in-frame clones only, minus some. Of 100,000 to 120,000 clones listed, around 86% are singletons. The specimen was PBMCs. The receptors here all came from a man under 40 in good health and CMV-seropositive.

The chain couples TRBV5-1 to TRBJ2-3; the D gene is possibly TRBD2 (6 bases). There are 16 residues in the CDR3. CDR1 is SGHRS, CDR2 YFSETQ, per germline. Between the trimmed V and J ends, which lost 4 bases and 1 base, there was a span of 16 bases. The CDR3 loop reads CASSPTWTGGTDTQYF. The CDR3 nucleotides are TGCGCCAGCAGCCCAACCTGGACGGGGGGCACAGATACGCAGTATTTT.

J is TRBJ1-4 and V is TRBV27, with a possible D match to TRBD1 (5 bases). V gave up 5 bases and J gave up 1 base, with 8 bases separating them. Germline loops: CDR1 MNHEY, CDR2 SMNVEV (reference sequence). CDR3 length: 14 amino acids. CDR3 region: CASSPQGTNEKLFF. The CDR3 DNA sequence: TGTGCCAGCAGTCCCCAGGGAACTAATGAAAAACTGTTTTTT.

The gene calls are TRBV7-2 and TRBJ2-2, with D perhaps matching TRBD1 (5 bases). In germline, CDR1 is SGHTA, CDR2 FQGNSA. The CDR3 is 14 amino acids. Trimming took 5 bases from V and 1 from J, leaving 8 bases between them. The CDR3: CASSPGQNTGELFF. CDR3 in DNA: TGTGCCAGCAGCCCAGGACAGAACACCGGGGAGCTGTTTTTT.

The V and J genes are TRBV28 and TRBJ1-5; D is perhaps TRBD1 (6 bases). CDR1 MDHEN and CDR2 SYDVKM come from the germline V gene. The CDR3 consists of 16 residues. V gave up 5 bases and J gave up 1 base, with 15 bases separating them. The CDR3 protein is CASSQQGRTSNQPQHF. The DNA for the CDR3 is TGTGCCAGCAGTCAACAGGGAAGAACGAGCAATCAGCCCCAGCATTTT.

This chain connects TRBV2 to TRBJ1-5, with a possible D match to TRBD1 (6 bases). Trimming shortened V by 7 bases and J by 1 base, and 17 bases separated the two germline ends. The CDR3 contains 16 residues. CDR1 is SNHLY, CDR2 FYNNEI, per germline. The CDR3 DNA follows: TGTGCCAGCACCCAAAGCGGGGGCAGGAGCAATCAGCCCCAGCATTTT. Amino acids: CASTQSGGRSNQPQHF.

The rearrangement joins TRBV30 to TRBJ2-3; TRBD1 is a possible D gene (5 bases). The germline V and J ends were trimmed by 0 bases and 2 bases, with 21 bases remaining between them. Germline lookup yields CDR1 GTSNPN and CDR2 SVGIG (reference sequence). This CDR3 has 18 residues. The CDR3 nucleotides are TGTGCCTGGAGTGTAACCAGGACACCCACAATAAACACAGATACGCAGTATTTT. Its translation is CAWSVTRTPTINTDTQYF.

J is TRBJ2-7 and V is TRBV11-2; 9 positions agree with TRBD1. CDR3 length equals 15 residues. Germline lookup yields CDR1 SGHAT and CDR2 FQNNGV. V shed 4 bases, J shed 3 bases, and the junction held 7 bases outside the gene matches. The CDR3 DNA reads TGTGCCAGCAGCTCTTACAGGGGGCAAGACTACGAGCAGTACTTC. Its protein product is CASSSYRGQDYEQYF.

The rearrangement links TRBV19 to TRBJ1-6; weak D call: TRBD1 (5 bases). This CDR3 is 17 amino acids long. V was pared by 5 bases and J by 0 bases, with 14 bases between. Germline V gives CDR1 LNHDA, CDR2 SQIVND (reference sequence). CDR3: CASSSTPRGSYNSPLHF. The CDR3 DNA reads TGTGCCAGTAGTTCGACCCCAAGGGGCTCCTATAATTCACCCCTCCACTTT.

In DNA form, the CDR3 reads TGTGCCAGCAGCGCCCGCCTAGGAGGCTACACCTTC. Amino acids: CASSARLGGYTF. The genes are TRBV7-8 and TRBJ1-2, with D hard to call. Germline assignment: CDR1 SGHVS and CDR2 FQNEAQ. There are 12 residues in the CDR3. The V end lost 5 bases, the J end lost 8 bases, and 12 bases lay between the germline ends.

The CDR3 DNA follows: TGTGCCAGCAGCTATGAGCGGGGGCTGGAGACCCAGTACTTC. Protein product: CASSYERGLETQYF. This chain connects TRBV7-6 to TRBJ2-5, with 8 bases fitting TRBD2. This CDR3 region has 14 residues. J lost 5 bases, V lost 4 bases, and 6 bases had no gene match. CDR1 is SGHVS, CDR2 FNYEAQ, per germline.

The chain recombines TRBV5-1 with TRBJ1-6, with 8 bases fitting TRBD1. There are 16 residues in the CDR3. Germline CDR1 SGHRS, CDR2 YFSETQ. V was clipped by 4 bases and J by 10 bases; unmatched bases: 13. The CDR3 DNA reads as TGCGCCAGCAGCCTGGGGATTTCAGGGGGCATGTCACCCCTCCACTTT. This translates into CASSLGISGGMSPLHF. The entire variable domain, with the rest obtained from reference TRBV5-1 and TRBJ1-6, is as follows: KAGVTQTPRYLIKTRGQQVTLSCSPISGHRSVSWYQQTPGQGLQFLFEYFSETQRNKGNFPGRFSGRQFSNSRSEMNVSTLELGDSALYLCASSLGISGGMSPLHFGNGTRLTVT.

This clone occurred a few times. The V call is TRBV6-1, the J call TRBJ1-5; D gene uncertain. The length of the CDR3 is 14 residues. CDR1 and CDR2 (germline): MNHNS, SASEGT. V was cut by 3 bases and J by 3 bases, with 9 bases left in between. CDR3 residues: CASSEWQNNQPQHF. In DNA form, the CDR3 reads TGTGCCAGCAGTGAGTGGCAGAACAATCAGCCCCAGCATTTT.

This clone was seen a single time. CDR3: CASSKDTRDTQYF. The DNA for the CDR3 is TGTGCCAGCAGCAAGGACACCCGGGATACGCAGTATTTT. V usage is TRBV7-3 and J usage is TRBJ2-3, with D possibly matching TRBD1 (5 bases). V gave up 5 bases and J gave up 6 bases, with 12 bases separating them. Germline lookup yields CDR1 SGHTA and CDR2 FQGTGA. This CDR3 spans 13 amino acids.

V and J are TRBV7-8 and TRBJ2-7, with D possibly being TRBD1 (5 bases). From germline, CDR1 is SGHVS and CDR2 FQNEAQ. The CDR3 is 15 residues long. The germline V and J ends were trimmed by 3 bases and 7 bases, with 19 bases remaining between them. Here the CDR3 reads CASSFLWAGLGEQYF. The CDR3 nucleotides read TGTGCCAGCAGCTTCCTCTGGGCAGGGTTAGGAGAGCAGTACTTC.

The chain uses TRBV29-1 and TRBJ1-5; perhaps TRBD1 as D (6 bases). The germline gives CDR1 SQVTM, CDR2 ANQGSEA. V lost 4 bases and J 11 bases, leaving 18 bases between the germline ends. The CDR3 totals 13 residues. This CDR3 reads CSVVAEDDRTQHF. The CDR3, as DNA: TGCAGCGTTGTCGCCGAAGACGACAGGACCCAGCATTTT.

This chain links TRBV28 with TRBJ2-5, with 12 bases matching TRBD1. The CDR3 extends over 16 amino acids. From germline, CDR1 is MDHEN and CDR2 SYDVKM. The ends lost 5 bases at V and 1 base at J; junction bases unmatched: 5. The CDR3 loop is CASSTRDRGLQETQYF. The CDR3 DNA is TGTGCCAGCAGTACCCGGGACAGGGGGCTCCAAGAGACCCAGTACTTC.

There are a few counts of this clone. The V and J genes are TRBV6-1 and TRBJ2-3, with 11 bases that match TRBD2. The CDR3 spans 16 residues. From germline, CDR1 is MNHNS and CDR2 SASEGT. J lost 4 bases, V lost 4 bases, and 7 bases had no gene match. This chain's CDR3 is CASSAELAGVADTQYF. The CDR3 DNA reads TGTGCCAGCAGTGCCGAACTAGCGGGGGTCGCAGATACGCAGTATTTT.

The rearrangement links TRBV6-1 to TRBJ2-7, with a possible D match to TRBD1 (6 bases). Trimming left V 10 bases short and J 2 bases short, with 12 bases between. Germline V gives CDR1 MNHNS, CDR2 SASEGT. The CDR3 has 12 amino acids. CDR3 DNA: TGTGCCACCTTGGACAGTCCCTACGAGCAGTACTTC. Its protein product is CATLDSPYEQYF.

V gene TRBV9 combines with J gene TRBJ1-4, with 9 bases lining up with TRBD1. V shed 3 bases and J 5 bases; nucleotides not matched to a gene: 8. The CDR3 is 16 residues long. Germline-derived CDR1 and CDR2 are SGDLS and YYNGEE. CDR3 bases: TGTGCCAGCAGCGCCCGGGACAGGGTTAAGAATGAAAAACTGTTTTTT. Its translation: CASSARDRVKNEKLFF.

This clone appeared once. CDR3 protein: CASSPRLREPYGYTF. Here the CDR3 DNA reads TGTGCCAGCAGCCCCCGCCTCAGGGAACCCTATGGCTACACCTTC. The chain employs TRBV6-6 and TRBJ1-2; tentative D call: TRBD1 (5 bases). Deletions cut 6 bases from V and 4 bases from J, with 18 bases between. Germline V gene data show CDR1 as MNHNY and CDR2 as SVGAGI (reference sequence). The CDR3 consists of 15 residues.